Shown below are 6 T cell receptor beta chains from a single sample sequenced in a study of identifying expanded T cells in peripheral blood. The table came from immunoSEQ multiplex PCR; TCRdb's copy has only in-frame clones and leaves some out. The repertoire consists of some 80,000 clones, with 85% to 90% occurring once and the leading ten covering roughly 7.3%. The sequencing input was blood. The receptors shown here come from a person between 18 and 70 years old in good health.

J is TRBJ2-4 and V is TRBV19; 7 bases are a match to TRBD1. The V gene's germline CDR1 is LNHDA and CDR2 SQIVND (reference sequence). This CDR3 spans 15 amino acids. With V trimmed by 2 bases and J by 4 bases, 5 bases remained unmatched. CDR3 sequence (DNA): TGTGCCAGTAGTATATTGGGGACAGAAAAAAACATTCAGTACTTC. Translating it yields CASSILGTEKNIQYF.

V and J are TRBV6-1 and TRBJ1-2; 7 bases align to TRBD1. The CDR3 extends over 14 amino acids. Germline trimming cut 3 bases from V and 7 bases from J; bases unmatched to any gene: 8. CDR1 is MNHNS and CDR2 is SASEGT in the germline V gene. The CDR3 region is CASSDKTGRPGYTF. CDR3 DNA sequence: TGTGCCAGCAGTGACAAGACAGGGAGGCCTGGCTACACCTTC.

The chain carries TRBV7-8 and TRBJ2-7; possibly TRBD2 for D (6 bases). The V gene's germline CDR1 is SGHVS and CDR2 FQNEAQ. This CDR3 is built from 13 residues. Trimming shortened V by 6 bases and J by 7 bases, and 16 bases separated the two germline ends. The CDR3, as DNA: TGTGCCAGCAGACCGGGACTGCATACAGAGCAGTACTTC. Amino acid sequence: CASRPGLHTEQYF.

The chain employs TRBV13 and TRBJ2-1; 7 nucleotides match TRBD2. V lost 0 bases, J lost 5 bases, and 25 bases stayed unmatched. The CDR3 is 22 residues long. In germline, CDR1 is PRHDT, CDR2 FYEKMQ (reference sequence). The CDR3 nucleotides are TGTGCCAGCAGCTTAGGTCAGCCGGGACTAAAAACACCACGGGAAGGCAACAATGAGCAGTTCTTC. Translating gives CASSLGQPGLKTPREGNNEQFF.

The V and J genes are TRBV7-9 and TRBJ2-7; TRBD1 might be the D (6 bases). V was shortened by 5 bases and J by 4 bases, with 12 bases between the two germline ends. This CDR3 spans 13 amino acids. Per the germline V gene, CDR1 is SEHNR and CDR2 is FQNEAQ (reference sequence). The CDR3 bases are TGTGCCAGCAGCCCCAATCAGGGGTACGAGCAGTACTTC. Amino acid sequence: CASSPNQGYEQYF.

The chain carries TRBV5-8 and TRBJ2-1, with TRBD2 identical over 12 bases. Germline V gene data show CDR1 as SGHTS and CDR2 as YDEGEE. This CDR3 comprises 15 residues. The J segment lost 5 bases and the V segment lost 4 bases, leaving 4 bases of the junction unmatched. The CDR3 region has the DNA TGTGCCAGCAGCCCCGGACTAGCGGGGAACAATGAGCAGTTCTTC. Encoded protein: CASSPGLAGNNEQFF. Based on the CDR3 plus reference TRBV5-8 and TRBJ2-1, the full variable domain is EAGVTQSPTHLIKTRGQQATLRCSPISGHTSVYWYQQALGLGLQFLLWYDEGEERNRGNFPPRFSGRQFPNYSSELNVNALELEDSALYLCASSPGLAGNNEQFFGPGTRLTVL.